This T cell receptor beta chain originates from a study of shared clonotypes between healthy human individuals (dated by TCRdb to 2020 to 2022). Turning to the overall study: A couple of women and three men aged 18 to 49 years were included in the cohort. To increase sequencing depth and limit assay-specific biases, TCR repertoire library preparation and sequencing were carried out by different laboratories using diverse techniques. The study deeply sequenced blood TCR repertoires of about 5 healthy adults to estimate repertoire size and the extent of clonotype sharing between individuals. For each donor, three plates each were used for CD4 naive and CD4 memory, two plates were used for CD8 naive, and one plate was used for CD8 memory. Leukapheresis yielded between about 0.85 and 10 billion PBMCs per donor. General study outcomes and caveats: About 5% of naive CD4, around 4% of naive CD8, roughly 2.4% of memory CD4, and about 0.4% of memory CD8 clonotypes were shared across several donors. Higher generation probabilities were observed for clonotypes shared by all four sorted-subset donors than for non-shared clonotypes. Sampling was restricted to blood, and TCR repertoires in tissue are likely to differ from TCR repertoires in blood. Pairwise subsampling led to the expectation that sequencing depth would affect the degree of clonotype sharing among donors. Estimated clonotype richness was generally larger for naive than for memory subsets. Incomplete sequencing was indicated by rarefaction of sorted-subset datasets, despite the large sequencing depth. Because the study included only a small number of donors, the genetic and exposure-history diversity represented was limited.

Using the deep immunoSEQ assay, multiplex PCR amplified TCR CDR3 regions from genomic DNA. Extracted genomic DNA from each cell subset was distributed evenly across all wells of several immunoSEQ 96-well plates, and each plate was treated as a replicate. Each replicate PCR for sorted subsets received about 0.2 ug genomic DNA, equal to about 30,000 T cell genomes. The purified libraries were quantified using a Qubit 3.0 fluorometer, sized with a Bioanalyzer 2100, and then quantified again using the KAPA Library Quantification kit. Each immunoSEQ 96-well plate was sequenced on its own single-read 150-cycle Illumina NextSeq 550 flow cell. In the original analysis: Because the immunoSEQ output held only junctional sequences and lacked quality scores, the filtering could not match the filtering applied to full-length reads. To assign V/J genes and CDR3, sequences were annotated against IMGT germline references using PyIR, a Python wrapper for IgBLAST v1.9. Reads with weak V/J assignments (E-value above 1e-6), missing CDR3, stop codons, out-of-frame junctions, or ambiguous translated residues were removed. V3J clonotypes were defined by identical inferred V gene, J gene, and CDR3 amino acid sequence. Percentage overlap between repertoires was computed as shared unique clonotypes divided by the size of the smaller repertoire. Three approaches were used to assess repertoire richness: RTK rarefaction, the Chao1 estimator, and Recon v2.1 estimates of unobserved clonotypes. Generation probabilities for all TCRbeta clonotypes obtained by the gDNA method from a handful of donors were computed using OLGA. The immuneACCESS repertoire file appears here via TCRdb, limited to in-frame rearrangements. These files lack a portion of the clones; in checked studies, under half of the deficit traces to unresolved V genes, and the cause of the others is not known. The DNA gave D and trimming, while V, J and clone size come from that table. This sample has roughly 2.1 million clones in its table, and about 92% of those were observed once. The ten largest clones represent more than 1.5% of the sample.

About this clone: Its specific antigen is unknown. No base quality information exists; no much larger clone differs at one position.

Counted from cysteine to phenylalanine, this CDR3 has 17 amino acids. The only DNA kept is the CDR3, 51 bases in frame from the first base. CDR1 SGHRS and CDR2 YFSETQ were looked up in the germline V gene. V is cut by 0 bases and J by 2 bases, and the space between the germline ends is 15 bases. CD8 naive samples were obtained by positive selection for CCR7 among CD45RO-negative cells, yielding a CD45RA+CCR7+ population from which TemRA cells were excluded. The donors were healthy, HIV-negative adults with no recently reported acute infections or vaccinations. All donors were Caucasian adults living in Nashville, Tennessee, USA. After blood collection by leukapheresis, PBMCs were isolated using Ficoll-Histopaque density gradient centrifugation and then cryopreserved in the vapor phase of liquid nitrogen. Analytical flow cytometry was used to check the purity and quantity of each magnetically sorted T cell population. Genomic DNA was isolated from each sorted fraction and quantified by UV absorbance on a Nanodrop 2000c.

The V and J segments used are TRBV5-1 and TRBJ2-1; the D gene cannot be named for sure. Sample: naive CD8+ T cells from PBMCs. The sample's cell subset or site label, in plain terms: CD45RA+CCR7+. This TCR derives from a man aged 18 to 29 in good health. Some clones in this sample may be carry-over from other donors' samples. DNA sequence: TGCGCCAGCAGCTTGGCCCCTCAGATAGATACCTACAATGAGCAGTTCTTC. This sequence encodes CASSLAPQIDTYNEQFF. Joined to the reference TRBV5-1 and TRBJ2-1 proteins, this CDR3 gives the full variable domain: KAGVTQTPRYLIKTRGQQVTLSCSPISGHRSVSWYQQTPGQGLQFLFEYFSETQRNKGNFPGRFSGRQFSNSRSEMNVSTLELGDSALYLCASSLAPQIDTYNEQFFGPGTRLTVL.